A single sample gave rise to the 8 T cell receptor beta chains below, sequenced in a study of blood T cell repertoires in COVID-19. Profiled with immunoSEQ multiplex PCR; TCRdb holds only in-frame clones, not every one. The data contain more than 300,000 clones, around 88% of them singletons. The specimen sequenced was peripheral blood. The source of these receptors is a woman aged 25 to 39 with COVID-19, enrolled during active disease.

The V gene is TRBV7-8, the J gene TRBJ2-7; the D gene is possibly TRBD2 (6 bases). Germline V gene data show CDR1 as SGHVS and CDR2 as FQNEAQ. V shed 5 bases and J shed 3 bases, with 20 bases lying between them. CDR3 length: 16 amino acids. The CDR3 reads CASSRTSGAGSYEQYF. CDR3 DNA: TGTGCCAGCAGCCGGACGTCCGGTGCGGGGAGCTACGAGCAGTACTTC.

V usage is TRBV4-2 and J usage is TRBJ1-6, with D possibly matching TRBD1 (6 bases). The germline V gene has CDR1 LGHNA and CDR2 YNFKEQ. CDR3 size: 16 residues. V lost 3 bases to trimming and J lost 2 bases, with 11 bases between them. The CDR3 spells CASSQETGPYNSPLHF. The CDR3, as DNA: TGTGCCAGCAGCCAGGAGACAGGCCCCTATAATTCACCCCTCCACTTT.

This chain uses TRBV23-1 with TRBJ1-6; possible D gene TRBD1, 5 bases. TRBV23-1 is an open reading frame whose function is uncertain. The CDR3 consists of 17 residues. Between the trimmed V and J ends, which lost 2 bases and 8 bases, there was a span of 19 bases. CDR3 in DNA: TGCGCCAGCAGTCAAAAGCGGGGTGAGGGGCGGGATTCACCCCTCCACTTT. This encodes CASSQKRGEGRDSPLHF.

V gene TRBV30 combines with J gene TRBJ1-5, with D perhaps matching TRBD1 (5 bases). Germline-derived CDR1 and CDR2 are GTSNPN and SVGIG (reference sequence). The CDR3 is 14 amino acids. V was pared by 0 bases and J by 0 bases, with 6 bases between. As DNA, the CDR3 is TGTGCCTGGAGTGTGGACAATAGCAATCAGCCCCAGCATTTT. This translates into CAWSVDNSNQPQHF.

The chain has TRBV2 and TRBJ1-3; no reliable D call. V was pared by 1 base and J by 9 bases, with 10 bases between. There are 13 residues in the CDR3. Germline V gene sequence: CDR1 SNHLY, CDR2 FYNNEI. The CDR3 region has the DNA TGTGCCAGCAGTGAAGGGCCCGCTGGCACCATATATTTT. Residues: CASSEGPAGTIYF.

The chain is built from TRBV5-1 and TRBJ1-2; D gene unclear. The CDR3 loop spans 14 amino acids. The V and J ends lost 4 bases and 4 bases respectively, with 14 bases between them. Germline loops: CDR1 SGHRS, CDR2 YFSETQ. CDR3 in DNA: TGCGCCAGCAGCCCCGGGGAAGCCTCCTATGGCTACACCTTC. Its translation: CASSPGEASYGYTF.

The chain carries TRBV19 and TRBJ2-7, with 10 positions matching TRBD2. The CDR3 spans 15 residues. The J segment lost 2 bases and the V segment lost 4 bases, leaving 5 bases of the junction unmatched. The V gene's germline CDR1 is LNHDA and CDR2 SQIVND (reference sequence). The CDR3, as DNA: TGTGCCAGTAGTAAGACTAGCGGGTTAACCTACGAGCAGTACTTC. It specifies CASSKTSGLTYEQYF.

The chain carries TRBV5-6 and TRBJ1-1, with D hard to call. The ends were cut back, 2 bases at V and 5 bases at J, with 7 bases in the middle. CDR3 size: 12 residues. In germline, CDR1 is SGHDT, CDR2 YYEEEE. The CDR3: CASSFRGTEAFF. The CDR3 DNA sequence: TGTGCCAGCAGCTTTAGAGGTACTGAAGCTTTCTTT.